The rows below give T cell receptor beta chains drawn from one sample of a study of T-cell reconstitution after alpha-beta-depleted transplantation in children. TCRdb re-derived calls from the PCR reads in MiXCR, one entry per CDR3 protein. Of just over 950,000 distinct CDR3 sequences listed, roughly 29% are singletons. The starting material was PBMCs, mostly from graft donor cells, obtained 360 days after TCRalphabeta/CD19-depleted stem cell transplant. The source of these receptors is a boy in the first two years of life who had a stem cell transplant for SCID, so the T cells may come from the graft donor. The CDR3 runs from the conserved cysteine through the conserved F or W. D genes are given only for firm matches. Clone size appears in some rows only: once, few, many, or a class for an expanded clone.

v_gene	d_gene	abundance	j_gene	CDR3nt	CDR3aa
TRBV2	NA	few	TRBJ2-3	TGTGCCAGCACTTTACAGATACTCACAGATACGCAGTATTTT	CASTLQILTDTQYF
TRBV20-1	NA	NA	TRBJ1-2	TGCAGTACCATAGACAGAAGGGATGGCTACACCTTC	CSTIDRRDGYTF
TRBV20-1	TRBD1	few	TRBJ1-5	TGCAGTGCTAGAGGACAGGGTCGCCAGCCCCAGCATTTT	CSARGQGRQPQHF
TRBV5-1	NA	NA	TRBJ2-3	TGCGCCAGCAGCTTTTGGCAGGACGGATCAGATACGCAGTATTTT	CASSFWQDGSDTQYF
TRBV12-3/TRBV12-4	TRBD1	NA	TRBJ2-1	TGTGCCAGCAGCCCACGGGACAGGGTTACGGGTGAGCAGTTCTTC	CASSPRDRVTGEQFF
TRBV14	NA	NA	TRBJ2-6	TGTGCCAGCAGCCAAGATTTGCTCATCTCTGGGGCCAACGTCCTGACTTTC	CASSQDLLISGANVLTF
TRBV20-1	NA	NA	TRBJ1-1	TGCAGTGCTAGCCAGGGGCAGAGTGAAGCTTTCTTT	CSASQGQSEAFF
TRBV10-3	TRBD1	NA	TRBJ1-2	TGTGCCATCAGTGGTACAGGGGTTGCCTATGGCTACACCTTC	CAISGTGVAYGYTF
TRBV20-1	NA	few	TRBJ2-7	TGCAGTGCTGGAGGGATTTGGGCAGGCATCTACGAGCAGTACTTC	CSAGGIWAGIYEQYF
TRBV4-2	NA	NA	TRBJ2-7	TGTGCCAGCAGCCCCGGCGGGGAGGCCGAGCAGTACTTC	CASSPGGEAEQYF
TRBV29-1	NA	few	TRBJ1-6	TGCAGCGTTGAACCTACGGAGGGCCGGACGGAGTCACCCCTCCACTTT	CSVEPTEGRTESPLHF
TRBV5-1	TRBD2	NA	TRBJ2-7	TGCGCCAGCAGCTTGGGAGTTGGGACTAGCGGGGGGCTTTTCTACGAGCAGTACTTC	CASSLGVGTSGGLFYEQYF
TRBV9	TRBD1	NA	TRBJ1-1	TGTGCCAGCAGCGAGGGACAGATGAACACTGAAGCTTTCTTT	CASSEGQMNTEAFF
TRBV12-3/TRBV12-4	NA	few	TRBJ2-7	TGTGCCAGCAGTTACATTGCGCAGGGACCCTACGAGCAGTACTTC	CASSYIAQGPYEQYF
TRBV7-7	TRBD1	NA	TRBJ2-7	TGTGCCAGCAGCCCCCCCGACAGGGACTCCTACGAGCAGTACTTC	CASSPPDRDSYEQYF
TRBV12-3/TRBV12-4	TRBD1	NA	TRBJ2-3	TGTGCCAGCAGTTCCATTCCCGACAGGGTCAGCACAGATACGCAGTATTTT	CASSSIPDRVSTDTQYF
TRBV27	NA	NA	TRBJ1-3	TGTGCCAGCAGGACCAACCGCGGACAGATAAGCACCATATATTTT	CASRTNRGQISTIYF
TRBV7-2	NA	few	TRBJ2-7	TGTGCCAGCAGCTTCGCCCCAGCGTACGAGCAGTACTTC	CASSFAPAYEQYF
TRBV20-1	TRBD2	few	TRBJ2-3	TGCAGTGCTAGATCCACTAGCGGGGGGAAAACAGATACGCAGTATTTT	CSARSTSGGKTDTQYF
TRBV6-1	NA	NA	TRBJ1-4	TGTGCCAGCAGCTCGGACACGGCCAGACCAACTAATGAAAAACTGTTTTTT	CASSSDTARPTNEKLFF
TRBV4-1	NA	NA	TRBJ2-7	TGCGCCAGCAGCCAAGATGTGGGCCCCTACGAGCAGTACTTC	CASSQDVGPYEQYF
TRBV5-5	NA	NA	TRBJ1-6	TGTGCCAGCAGCTTGGACAGACTAGGACCCCTCCACTTT	CASSLDRLGPLHF
TRBV5-1	NA	NA	TRBJ1-6	TGCGCCAGCAACGCGGGCGTAGGTTCACCCCTCCACTTT	CASNAGVGSPLHF
TRBV28	NA	NA	TRBJ2-7	TGTGCCAGCAGTTATCGACAGGTCTCCTACGAGCAGTACTTC	CASSYRQVSYEQYF
TRBV7-2	NA	few	TRBJ2-2	TGTGCCAGCAGCTCGGTCGGGGAGCTGTTTTTT	CASSSVGELFF
TRBV20-1	TRBD2	NA	TRBJ2-1	TGCAGTGCTGTGACTAGCTCTCGCCGCAATGAGCAGTTCTTC	CSAVTSSRRNEQFF
TRBV6-2/TRBV6-3	TRBD1	few	TRBJ2-1	TGTGCCAGCAGTTATCAGGGGGAGTCCTACAATGAGCAGTTCTTC	CASSYQGESYNEQFF
TRBV15	NA	few	TRBJ1-1	TGTGCCACCAGCAGAGTGACTGAAGCTTTCTTT	CATSRVTEAFF
TRBV2	NA	NA	TRBJ1-1	TGTGCCAGCAGTGATGTTGGGGTCTCCACTGAAGCTTTCTTT	CASSDVGVSTEAFF
TRBV3-1	NA	NA	TRBJ2-3	TGTGCCAGCAGCCAAGATCCGGTGAGGGCAGATACGCAGTATTTT	CASSQDPVRADTQYF
TRBV19	NA	NA	TRBJ1-1	TGTGCCAGTTATACTTACACTGAAGCTTTCTTT	CASYTYTEAFF
TRBV4-2	NA	NA	TRBJ2-5	TGTGCCAGCAGCCAAGATGGGACGTTGCAAGAGACCCAGTACTTC	CASSQDGTLQETQYF
TRBV3-1	TRBD1	NA	TRBJ1-2	TGTGCCAGCAGCCAACGCAGGGGGTCGAGTGGCTACACCTTC	CASSQRRGSSGYTF
TRBV2	NA	many	TRBJ2-1	TGTGCCAGCAGCGCCAGTTACAATGAGCAGTTCTTC	CASSASYNEQFF
TRBV28	TRBD1	NA	TRBJ1-5	TGTGCCAGCAGTTTACGGCAGGGGGCGAATCAGCCCCAGCATTTT	CASSLRQGANQPQHF
TRBV5-6	NA	few	TRBJ1-5	TGTGCCAGCAGCTTGGTGGGGCAGATGGTCCAGCATTTT	CASSLVGQMVQHF
TRBV12-3/TRBV12-4	NA	few	TRBJ2-3	TGTGCCAGCAGTTTGGAGGGCTCGATCACAGATACGCAGTATTTT	CASSLEGSITDTQYF
TRBV6-5	NA	NA	TRBJ2-3	TGTGCCAGCAGTCACCGGGACTCTCGGTCCCCAGATACGCAGTATTTT	CASSHRDSRSPDTQYF
TRBV3-1	NA	few	TRBJ2-7	TGTGCCAGCAGCCCCCTGGGTTTCCCCTACGAGCAGTACTTC	CASSPLGFPYEQYF
TRBV6-2/TRBV6-3	NA	NA	TRBJ2-1	TGTGCCAGCAGTTCCGTGGGGGCGATATACAATGAGCAGTTCTTC	CASSSVGAIYNEQFF
TRBV28	TRBD1	few	TRBJ2-5	TGTGCCAGCAGTTGGTTAGGGGGGACAGGACAAGAGACCCAGTACTTC	CASSWLGGTGQETQYF
TRBV11-1	TRBD1	NA	TRBJ2-6	TGTGCCAGCAGCCGGGACAGGGGACCCTTATCTGGGGCCAACGTCCTGACTTTC	CASSRDRGPLSGANVLTF
TRBV27	NA	NA	TRBJ2-5	TGTGCCAGCAGTCCCAGCGGTCCGGGGACCCAGTACTTC	CASSPSGPGTQYF
TRBV7-2	NA	NA	TRBJ2-5	TGTGCCAGCAGCTTAGCGCCAGGGATCGAGACCCAGTACTTC	CASSLAPGIETQYF
TRBV5-1	TRBD1	NA	TRBJ2-3	TGCGCCAGCAGCTGGGGGACAGGGATACAACTCGATACGCAGTATTTT	CASSWGTGIQLDTQYF
TRBV20-1	NA	NA	TRBJ1-1	TGCAGTGCTAGTCTGTCCCCGGCAGGGAAAGCTTTCTTT	CSASLSPAGKAFF
TRBV4-1	TRBD2	NA	TRBJ2-1	TGCGCCAGCAGCCAAGACTCTAGCGGGGGCTCCTACAATGAGCAGTTCTTC	CASSQDSSGGSYNEQFF
TRBV10-3	TRBD1	few	TRBJ1-2	TGTGCCATCAGTGACCCCGGACAGGGGGCTGGCTACACCTTC	CAISDPGQGAGYTF
TRBV18	NA	NA	TRBJ2-2	TGTGCCAGCTCGACCACCCCAAAGAACACCGGGGAGCTGTTTTTT	CASSTTPKNTGELFF
TRBV20-1	TRBD1	NA	TRBJ1-4	TGCAGTGCCCGACAGGGGGCGGATGAAAAACTGTTTTTT	CSARQGADEKLFF
TRBV12-3/TRBV12-4	TRBD1	many	TRBJ1-1	TGTGCCAGCAGCCGACAGGGGAACACTGAAGCTTTCTTT	CASSRQGNTEAFF
TRBV28	NA	few	TRBJ2-4	TGTGCCAGCAGCCTGGACACCCTAAACCCCCTAGCCAAAAACATTCAGTACTTC	CASSLDTLNPLAKNIQYF